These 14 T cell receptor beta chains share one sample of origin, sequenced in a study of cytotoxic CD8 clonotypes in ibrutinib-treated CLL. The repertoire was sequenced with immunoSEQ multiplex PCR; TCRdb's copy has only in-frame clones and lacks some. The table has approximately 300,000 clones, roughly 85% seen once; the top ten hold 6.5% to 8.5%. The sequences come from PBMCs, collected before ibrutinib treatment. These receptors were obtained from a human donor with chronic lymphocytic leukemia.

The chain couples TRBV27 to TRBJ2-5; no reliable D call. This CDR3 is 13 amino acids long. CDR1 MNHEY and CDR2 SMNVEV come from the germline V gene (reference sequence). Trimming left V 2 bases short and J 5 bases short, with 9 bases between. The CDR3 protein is CASSLRVYETQYF. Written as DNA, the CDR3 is TGTGCCAGCAGTTTAAGGGTGTATGAGACCCAGTACTTC.

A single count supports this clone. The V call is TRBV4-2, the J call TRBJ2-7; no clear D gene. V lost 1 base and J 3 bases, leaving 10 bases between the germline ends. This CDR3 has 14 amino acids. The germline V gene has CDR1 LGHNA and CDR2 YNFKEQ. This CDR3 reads CASSQVTANYEQYF. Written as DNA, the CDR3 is TGTGCCAGCAGCCAAGTCACAGCCAACTACGAGCAGTACTTC.

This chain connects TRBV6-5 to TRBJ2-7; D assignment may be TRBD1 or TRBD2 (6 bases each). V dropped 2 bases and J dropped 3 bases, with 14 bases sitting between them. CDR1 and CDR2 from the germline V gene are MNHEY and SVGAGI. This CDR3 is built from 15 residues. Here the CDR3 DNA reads TGTGCCAGCAGTTACAGTTCCGGGGGCGACTACGAGCAGTACTTC. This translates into CASSYSSGGDYEQYF.

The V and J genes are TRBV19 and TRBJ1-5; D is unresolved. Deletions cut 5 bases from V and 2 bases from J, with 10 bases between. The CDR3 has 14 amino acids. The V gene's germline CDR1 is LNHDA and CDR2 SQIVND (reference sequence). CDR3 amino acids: CASSSLIGNQPQHF. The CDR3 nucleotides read TGTGCCAGTAGTTCCCTCATCGGCAATCAGCCCCAGCATTTT.

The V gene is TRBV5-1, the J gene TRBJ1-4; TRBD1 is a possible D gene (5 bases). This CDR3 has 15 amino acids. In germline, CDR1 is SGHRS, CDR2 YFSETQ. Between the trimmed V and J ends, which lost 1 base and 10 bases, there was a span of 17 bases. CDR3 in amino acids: CASSLLSGPELKLFF. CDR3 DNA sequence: TGCGCCAGCAGCTTGTTGTCGGGGCCTGAGCTAAAACTGTTTTTT.

CDR3 coding DNA: TGTGCCAGTAGTATAGAAACGGGAGTGGTAGGCGAGCAGTTCTTC. As protein: CASSIETGVVGEQFF. The rearrangement links TRBV19 to TRBJ2-1, with a tentative D call TRBD2 (6 bases). Trimming removed 0 bases at V and 10 bases at J, with 16 bases between. Germline values: CDR1 LNHDA, CDR2 SQIVND (reference sequence). CDR3 size: 15 residues.

CDR3 protein: CASRLIRSPYEQYF. CDR3 DNA sequence: TGTGCAAGTCGCTTAATCAGGTCGCCTTACGAGCAGTACTTC. This rearrangement joins TRBV12-2 to TRBJ2-7; TRBD1 is the table's D call and was not checked against the DNA. TRBV12-2 corresponds to a pseudogene. The CDR3 has 14 amino acids.

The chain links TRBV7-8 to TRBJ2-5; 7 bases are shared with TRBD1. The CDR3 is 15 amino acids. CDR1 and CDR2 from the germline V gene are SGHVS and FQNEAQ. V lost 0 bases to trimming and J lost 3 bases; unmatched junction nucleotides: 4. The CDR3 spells CASSLAGGYKETQYF. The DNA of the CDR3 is TGTGCCAGCAGCTTAGCAGGGGGCTACAAAGAGACCCAGTACTTC.

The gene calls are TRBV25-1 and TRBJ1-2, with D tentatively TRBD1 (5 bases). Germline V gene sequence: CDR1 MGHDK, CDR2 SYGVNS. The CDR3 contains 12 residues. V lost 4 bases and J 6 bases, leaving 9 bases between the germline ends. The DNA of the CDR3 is TGTGCCAGCAGTGGGGGAGGGGATGGCTACACCTTC. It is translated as CASSGGGDGYTF.

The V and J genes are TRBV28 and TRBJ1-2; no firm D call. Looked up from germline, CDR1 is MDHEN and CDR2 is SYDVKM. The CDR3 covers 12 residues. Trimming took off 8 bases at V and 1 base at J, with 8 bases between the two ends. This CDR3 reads CASEKYNYGYTF. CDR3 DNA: TGTGCCAGCGAAAAATATAACTATGGCTACACCTTC.

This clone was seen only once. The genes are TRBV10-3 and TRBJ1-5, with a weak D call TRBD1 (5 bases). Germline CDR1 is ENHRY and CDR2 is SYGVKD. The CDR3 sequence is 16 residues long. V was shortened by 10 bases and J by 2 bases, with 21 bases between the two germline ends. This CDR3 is CATSDRRGYGNQPQHF. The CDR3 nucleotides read TGTGCCACCTCGGACCGAAGGGGTTATGGCAATCAGCCCCAGCATTTT.

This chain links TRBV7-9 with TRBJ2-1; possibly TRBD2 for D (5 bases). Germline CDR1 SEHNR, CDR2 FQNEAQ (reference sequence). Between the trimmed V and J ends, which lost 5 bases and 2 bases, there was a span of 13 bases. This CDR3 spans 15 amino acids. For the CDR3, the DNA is TGTGCCAGCAGCGTTAGCGAGAGGACCTACAATGAGCAGTTCTTC. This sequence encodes CASSVSERTYNEQFF.

CDR3 DNA: TGTGCCCTAGACAGTATTAACTCCTACGAGCAGTACTTC. Translation gives CALDSINSYEQYF. The J gene is TRBJ2-7, the V gene TRBV30; D possibly corresponds to TRBD1 (5 bases). The CDR3 has 13 amino acids. Germline lookup yields CDR1 GTSNPN and CDR2 SVGIG (reference sequence). Between the trimmed V and J ends, which lost 8 bases and 0 bases, there was a span of 14 bases.

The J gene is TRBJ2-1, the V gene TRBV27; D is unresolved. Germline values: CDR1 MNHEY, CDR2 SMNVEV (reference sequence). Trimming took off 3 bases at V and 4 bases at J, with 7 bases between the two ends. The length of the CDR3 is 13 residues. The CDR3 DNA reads TGTGCCAGCAGTTTTAACTTTTACAATGAGCAGTTCTTC. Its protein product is CASSFNFYNEQFF.